Reported below is one T cell receptor beta chain. Its antigen is not identified. The junction and the germline gene differ at one end; a read error may be behind it. CDR3 size: 14 residues. Germline V gene lookup returns CDR1 SGHTA and CDR2 FQGTGA. The data originate from a study of blood T cells in healthy people across ages. Points from the study as a whole: No conclusive comparison of naive versus antigen-experienced cells was possible with unsorted PBMCs. More naive CD4+ cells and higher diversity marked long-lived donors relative to aged donors.

The authors ran a second PCR of roughly 6 to 12 cycles using a sample-barcoded 5' primer and a J-beta primer mix. From the 5' RACE reads, TCRdb called clonotypes with MiXCR, one entry per CDR3 protein. The sample contains 1.5 million to 2 million distinct CDR3 sequences, approximately 39% of which appear only once. Each of the donors had 8 to 10 milliliters of peripheral blood drawn into EDTA-treated Vacutainer tubes. Per individual sample, total RNA of at least 6 micrograms was extracted. The chain recombines TRBV7-3 with TRBJ2-1; maybe TRBD2 (6 bases). This sequence originates from a human donor in good health. Sequenced sample: blood. This chain's CDR3 is CASSLGGIYTEQFF. The CDR3 coding sequence is TGTGCCAGCAGCTTAGGGGGGATCTACACTGAGCAGTTCTTC.